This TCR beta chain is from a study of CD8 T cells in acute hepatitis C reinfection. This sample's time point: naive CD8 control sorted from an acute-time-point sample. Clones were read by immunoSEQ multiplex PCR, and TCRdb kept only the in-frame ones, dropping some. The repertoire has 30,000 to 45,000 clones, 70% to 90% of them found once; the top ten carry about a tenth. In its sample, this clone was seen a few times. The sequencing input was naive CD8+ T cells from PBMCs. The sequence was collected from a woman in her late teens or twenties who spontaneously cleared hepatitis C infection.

CDR3 protein: CASTPGPSNYGYTF. In nucleotides, the CDR3 is TGTGCCAGCACCCCCGGCCCGTCTAACTATGGCTACACCTTC. V is TRBV7-6 and J is TRBJ1-2, with D hard to call. Trimming stripped 7 bases from V and 0 bases from J, with 12 bases between. This CDR3 contains 14 residues. Germline V gives CDR1 SGHVS, CDR2 FNYEAQ.